This record looks at one T cell receptor (beta chain) sequence and its context. Its antigen remains unidentified. The data belong to a study of cytomegalovirus exposure and HLA in healthy donors. CDR1 MNHEY and CDR2 SMNVEV come from the germline V gene (reference sequence). V lost 4 bases to trimming and J lost 2 bases, with 10 bases between them. This CDR3 contains 14 residues. Amplification used 60 Vbeta primers and 13 Jbeta primers. Measured with immunoSEQ multiplex PCR; TCRdb has only the in-frame clones, and not every one. The sample shows fewer than 200,000 clones, 75% to 85% of them seen only once. Overall study findings and caveats: Researchers reported in a later analysis that common viral pathogens appeared linked to several top clusters. In a later analysis, TCR beta V- and J-gene trimming was associated with a missense DCLRE1C variant. In a later analysis, productive TCRs from donors in an Asian-associated ancestry cluster reportedly carried fewer N-insertions than the cohort mean. Reports indicated that the classifier achieved high specificity and sensitivity in diagnosing cytomegalovirus status.

V is TRBV27 and J is TRBJ2-3; no reliable D call. The origin of this receptor is a girl aged 2-10 years in good health and CMV-seropositive. The sample consisted of PBMCs. The CDR3 protein is CASSSVPSTDTQYF. CDR3 coding DNA: TGTGCCAGCAGTTCAGTCCCTTCCACAGATACGCAGTATTTT.